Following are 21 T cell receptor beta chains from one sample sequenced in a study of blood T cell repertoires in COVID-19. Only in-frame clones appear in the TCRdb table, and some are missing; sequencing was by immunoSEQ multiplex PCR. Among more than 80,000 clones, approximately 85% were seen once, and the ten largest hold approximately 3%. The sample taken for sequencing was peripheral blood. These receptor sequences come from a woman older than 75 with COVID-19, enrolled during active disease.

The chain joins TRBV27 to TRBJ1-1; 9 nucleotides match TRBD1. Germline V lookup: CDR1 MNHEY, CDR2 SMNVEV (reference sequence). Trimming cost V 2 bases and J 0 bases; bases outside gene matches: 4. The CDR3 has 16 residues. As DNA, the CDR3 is TGTGCCAGCAGTTTAGTACAGGGGGCTTTGAACACTGAAGCTTTCTTT. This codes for CASSLVQGALNTEAFF.

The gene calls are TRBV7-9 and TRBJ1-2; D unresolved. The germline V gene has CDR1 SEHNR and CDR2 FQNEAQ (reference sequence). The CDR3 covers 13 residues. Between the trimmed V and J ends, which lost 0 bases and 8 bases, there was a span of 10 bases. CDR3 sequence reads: CASSLAGGKGYTF. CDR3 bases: TGTGCCAGCAGCTTAGCGGGCGGGAAAGGCTACACCTTC.

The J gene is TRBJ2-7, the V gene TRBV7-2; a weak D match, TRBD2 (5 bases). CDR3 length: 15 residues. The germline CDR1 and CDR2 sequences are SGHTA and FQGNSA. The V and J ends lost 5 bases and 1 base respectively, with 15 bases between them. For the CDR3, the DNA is TGTGCCAGCAGCCCCGCCGGGATCCCATCCTACGAGCAGTACTTC. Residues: CASSPAGIPSYEQYF.

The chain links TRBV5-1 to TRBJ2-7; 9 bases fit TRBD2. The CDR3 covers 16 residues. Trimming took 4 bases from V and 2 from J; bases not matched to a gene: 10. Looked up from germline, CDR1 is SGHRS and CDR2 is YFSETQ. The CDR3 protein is CASSPLAGGRTYEQYF. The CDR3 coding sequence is TGCGCCAGCAGCCCCCTGGCGGGAGGGCGGACCTACGAGCAGTACTTC.

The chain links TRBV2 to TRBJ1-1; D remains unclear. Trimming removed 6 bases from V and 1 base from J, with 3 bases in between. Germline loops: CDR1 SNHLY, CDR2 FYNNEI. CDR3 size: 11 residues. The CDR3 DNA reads TGTGCCAGCAGAGCGAACACTGAAGCTTTCTTT. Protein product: CASRANTEAFF.

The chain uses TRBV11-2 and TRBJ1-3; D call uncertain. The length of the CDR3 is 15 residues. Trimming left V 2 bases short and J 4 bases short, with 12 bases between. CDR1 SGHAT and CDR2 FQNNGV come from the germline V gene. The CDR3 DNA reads TGTGCCAGCAGCTTACGTACAGCCAACGGAAACACCATATATTTT. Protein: CASSLRTANGNTIYF.

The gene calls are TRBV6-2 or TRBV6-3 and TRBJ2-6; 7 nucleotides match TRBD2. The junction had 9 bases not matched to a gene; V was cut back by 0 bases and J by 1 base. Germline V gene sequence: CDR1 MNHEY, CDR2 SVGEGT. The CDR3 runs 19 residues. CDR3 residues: CASSYSLGLAESGANVLTF. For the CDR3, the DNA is TGTGCCAGCAGTTACTCGTTAGGGCTAGCGGAATCTGGGGCCAACGTCCTGACTTTC.

CDR3 in amino acids: CASSLQGNNYGYTF. The DNA for the CDR3 is TGTGCCAGCAGCTTACAGGGTAATAACTATGGCTACACCTTC. The chain combines TRBV7-9 with TRBJ1-2; possibly TRBD1 for D (5 bases). Germline CDR1 SEHNR, CDR2 FQNEAQ (reference sequence). Trimming removed 2 bases from V and 1 base from J, with 8 bases in between. CDR3 length: 14 amino acids.

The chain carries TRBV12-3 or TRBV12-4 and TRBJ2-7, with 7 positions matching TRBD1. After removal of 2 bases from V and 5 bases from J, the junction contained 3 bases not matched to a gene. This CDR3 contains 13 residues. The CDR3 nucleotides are TGTGCCAGCAGTTTAAGTACAGGGGACGAGCAGTACTTC. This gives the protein CASSLSTGDEQYF.

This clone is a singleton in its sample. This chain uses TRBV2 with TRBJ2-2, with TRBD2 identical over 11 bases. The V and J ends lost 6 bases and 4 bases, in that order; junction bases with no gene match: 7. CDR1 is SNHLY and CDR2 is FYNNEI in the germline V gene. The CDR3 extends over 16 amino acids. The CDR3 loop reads CASSLRLAGRTGELFF. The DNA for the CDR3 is TGTGCCAGCAGCCTAAGACTAGCGGGGCGCACCGGGGAGCTGTTTTTT.

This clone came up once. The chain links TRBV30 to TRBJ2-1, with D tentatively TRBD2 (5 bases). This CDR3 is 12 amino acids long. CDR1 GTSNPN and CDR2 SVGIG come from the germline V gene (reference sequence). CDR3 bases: TGTGCTACGGACTCCCGGTACAATGAGCAGTTCTTC. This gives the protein CATDSRYNEQFF.

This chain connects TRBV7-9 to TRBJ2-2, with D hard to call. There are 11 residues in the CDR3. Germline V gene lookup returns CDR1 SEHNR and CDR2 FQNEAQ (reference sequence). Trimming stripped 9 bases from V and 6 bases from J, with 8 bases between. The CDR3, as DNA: TGTGCCAGGCTCGAGGCCGGGGAGCTGTTTTTT. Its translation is CARLEAGELFF.

In DNA form, the CDR3 reads TGTGCCAGCTCACCCCTTGGACAGGGGTCTATCGAGCAGTACTTC. Translated, it gives CASSPLGQGSIEQYF. The rearrangement joins TRBV18 to TRBJ2-7, with 9 bases identical to TRBD1. The junction had 9 bases not matched to a gene; V was cut back by 3 bases and J by 6 bases. Germline loops: CDR1 KGHSH, CDR2 LQKENI. CDR3 length: 15 residues.

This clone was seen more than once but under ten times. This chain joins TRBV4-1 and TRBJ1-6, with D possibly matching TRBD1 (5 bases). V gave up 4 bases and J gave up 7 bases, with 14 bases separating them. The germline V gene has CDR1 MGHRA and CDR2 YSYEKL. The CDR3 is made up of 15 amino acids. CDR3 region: CASSRGGNINSPLHF. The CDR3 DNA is TGCGCCAGCAGCCGTGGGGGGAATATCAATTCACCCCTCCACTTT.

The DNA of the CDR3 is TGTGCCACCAGTGATTCAACAGCAAGCTCCTACAATGAGCAGTTCTTC. Translating gives CATSDSTASSYNEQFF. The chain links TRBV24-1 to TRBJ2-1; D unclear. Per germline, CDR1 KGHDR and CDR2 SFDVKD. Between the trimmed V and J ends, which lost 2 bases and 0 bases, there was a span of 10 bases. This CDR3 is 16 amino acids long.

The DNA for the CDR3 is TGTGCCAGCGGCCGTCGTGGCGGGGCCCTCCTCAACTATGGCTACACCTTC. Translating gives CASGRRGGALLNYGYTF. The chain uses TRBV19 and TRBJ1-2; D is perhaps TRBD1 (5 bases). Germline assignment: CDR1 LNHDA and CDR2 SQIVND (reference sequence). Trimming removed 9 bases from V and 2 bases from J, with 25 bases in between. This CDR3 contains 17 residues.

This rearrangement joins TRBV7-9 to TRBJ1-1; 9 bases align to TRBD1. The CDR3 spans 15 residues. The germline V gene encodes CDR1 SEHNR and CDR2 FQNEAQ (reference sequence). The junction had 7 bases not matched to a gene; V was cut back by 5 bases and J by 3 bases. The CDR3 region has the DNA TGTGCCAGCAGCGGACGGGGACAGGGTTACACTGAAGCTTTCTTT. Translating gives CASSGRGQGYTEAFF.

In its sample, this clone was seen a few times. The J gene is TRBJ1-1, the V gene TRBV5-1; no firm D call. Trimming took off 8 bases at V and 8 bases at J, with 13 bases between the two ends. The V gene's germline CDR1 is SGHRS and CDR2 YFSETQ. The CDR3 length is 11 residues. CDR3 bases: TGCGCCAGTAAACGAGGATCCGAAGCTTTCTTT. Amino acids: CASKRGSEAFF.

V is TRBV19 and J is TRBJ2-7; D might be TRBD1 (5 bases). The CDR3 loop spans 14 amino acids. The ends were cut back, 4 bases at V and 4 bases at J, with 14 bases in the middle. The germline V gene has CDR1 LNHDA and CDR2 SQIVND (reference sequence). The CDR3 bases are TGTGCCAGTAGTAGGGGCAGGAGAAGATACGAGCAGTACTTC. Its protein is CASSRGRRRYEQYF.

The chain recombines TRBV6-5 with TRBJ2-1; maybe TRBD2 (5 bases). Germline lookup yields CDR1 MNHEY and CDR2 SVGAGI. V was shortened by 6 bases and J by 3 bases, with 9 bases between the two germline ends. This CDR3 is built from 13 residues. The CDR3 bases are TGTGCCAGCAGGGACTGGTACTACAATGAGCAGTTCTTC. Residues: CASRDWYYNEQFF.

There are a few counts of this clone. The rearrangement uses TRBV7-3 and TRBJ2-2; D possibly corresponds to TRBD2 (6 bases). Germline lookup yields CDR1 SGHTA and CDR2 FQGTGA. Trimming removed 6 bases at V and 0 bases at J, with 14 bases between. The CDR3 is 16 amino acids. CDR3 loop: CASSTQRVPNTGELFF. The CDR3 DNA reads TGTGCCAGCAGTACACAGCGGGTCCCGAACACCGGGGAGCTGTTTTTT.